The source of this T cell receptor beta chain is a study of T cells in Graves' hyperthyroidism and ophthalmopathy. Regions amplified from RNA transcripts were the TCR beta CDR3 regions. In the first-round RT-PCR of the TCR CDR3, the HTBI primer set was used. TCRdb re-called the multiplex PCR reads through MiXCR, storing one row per CDR3 protein. The sample consists of over 450,000 distinct CDR3 sequences, 15% to 20% of them appearing once. Germline V gives CDR1 LNHDA, CDR2 SQIVND (reference sequence). The CDR3 is 14 amino acids. V was pared by 5 bases and J by 2 bases, with 11 bases between. The study included ophthalmopathy patients with Clinical Activity Score at least 3, NOSPECS grade at least 4 and duration under 3 months. Patients were excluded because of uncontrolled infection, other autoimmune disease, pregnancy or lactation. The PBMCs were sourced from fresh peripheral blood (about 10 ml). This clonotype appeared a few times.

Material: blood. The V and J genes are TRBV19 and TRBJ2-3; D is ambiguous. The sequence was collected from a young woman with Graves' ophthalmopathy. The CDR3 region has the DNA TGTGCCAGTAGTTTTGACTCCTACACAGATACGCAGTATTTT. This gives the protein CASSFDSYTDTQYF. Full variable domain (remainder filled in from reference TRBV19 and TRBJ2-3): DGGITQSPKYLFRKEGQNVTLSCEQNLNHDAMYWYRQDPGQGLRLIYYSQIVNDFQKGDIAEGYSVSREKKESFPLTVTSAQKNPTAFYLCASSFDSYTDTQYFGPGTRLTVL.